The 19 T cell receptor beta chains presented below share a single source sample, sequenced in a study of T-cell memory formation after mild COVID-19. TCRdb reanalysed the 5' RACE reads using MiXCR and keeps one entry per CDR3 protein. The sample records roughly 110,000 distinct CDR3 sequences, around 12% being singletons. Sample: PBMCs or a T cell subset sorted from them (not recorded which). These receptors all come from an adult woman who had mild COVID-19 (a few samples of this study predate the infection). Cell type and time point are not known.

The chain links TRBV20-1 to TRBJ2-1; a possible D gene is TRBD2 (6 bases). The V gene lost 0 bases and the J gene lost 3 bases, with 12 bases spanning the gap. From germline, CDR1 is DFQATT and CDR2 SNEGSKA (reference sequence). The CDR3 totals 15 residues. CDR3 sequence reads: CSARDGSGYYNEQFF. The DNA of the CDR3 is TGCAGTGCTAGAGATGGTAGCGGATACTACAATGAGCAGTTCTTC.

V and J are TRBV29-1 and TRBJ2-1; 9 bases line up with TRBD2. Germline trimming cut 2 bases from V and 4 bases from J; bases unmatched to any gene: 6. CDR1 is SQVTM and CDR2 is ANQGSEA in the germline V gene. The CDR3 spans 15 residues. CDR3 sequence reads: CSVEPAGGLYNEQFF. Written as DNA, the CDR3 is TGCAGCGTTGAACCAGCGGGGGGACTTTACAATGAGCAGTTCTTC.

The chain has TRBV29-1 and TRBJ2-2; no firm D call. Trimming took off 4 bases at V and 4 bases at J, with 4 bases between the two ends. This CDR3 has 11 amino acids. CDR1 and CDR2 (germline): SQVTM, ANQGSEA. The CDR3 spells CSVVGTGELFF. Written as DNA, the CDR3 is TGCAGCGTTGTGGGCACCGGGGAGCTGTTTTTT.

This clonotype was detected ten times or more. V gene TRBV7-9 combines with J gene TRBJ2-1; D ambiguous. V lost 8 bases to trimming and J lost 1 base, with 9 bases between them. This CDR3 region has 13 residues. CDR1 is SEHNR and CDR2 is FQNEAQ in the germline V gene (reference sequence). CDR3 sequence: CASFGQSYNEQFF. Written as DNA, the CDR3 is TGTGCCAGCTTCGGGCAATCCTACAATGAGCAGTTCTTC.

In its sample, this clonotype was seen a few times. The chain combines TRBV5-1 with TRBJ2-1; D gene unclear. Germline V gene sequence: CDR1 SGHRS, CDR2 YFSETQ. The CDR3 extends over 13 amino acids. Trimming removed 0 bases at V and 5 bases at J, with 6 bases between. The CDR3 DNA follows: TGCGCCAGCAGCTTGGGCAGCCACAATGAGCAGTTCTTC. Protein: CASSLGSHNEQFF.

This clonotype has only a few counts. This chain links TRBV6-2 or TRBV6-3 with TRBJ2-7, with TRBD1 matching 10 bases. Trimming at V came to 7 bases and at J to 6 bases, leaving 24 bases not matched to a gene. CDR3 size: 19 residues. Germline CDR1 and CDR2: MNHEY and SVGEGT. CDR3 DNA: TGTGCCAGCAAGCAAAGGATTTGGACAGGGGGTTTATCTCCAACCGAGCAGTACTTC. This gives the protein CASKQRIWTGGLSPTEQYF.

The CDR3 DNA reads as TGTGCCAGCAGCGTTGGACTAGCGGGGGAGCAGTTCTTC. This translates into CASSVGLAGEQFF. The chain employs TRBV5-6 and TRBJ2-1; 12 bases are a match to TRBD2. Trimming took 4 bases from V and 10 from J; bases not matched to a gene: 3. Germline CDR1 reads SGHDT; CDR2 reads YYEEEE. The CDR3 extends over 13 amino acids.

The chain is built from TRBV12-3 or TRBV12-4 and TRBJ2-2, with 14 bases lining up with TRBD2. J gave up 6 bases and V 5 bases, and 5 bases lay outside the gene matches. CDR3 length: 16 amino acids. The CDR3 here is CASSKTSGGAPGELFF. The CDR3 DNA reads TGTGCCAGCAGTAAGACTAGCGGGGGGGCGCCCGGGGAGCTGTTTTTT.

Only a few counts were recorded for this clonotype. The rearrangement joins TRBV4-1 to TRBJ1-1, with 8 positions matching TRBD1. Trimming took 0 bases from V and 7 from J; bases not matched to a gene: 10. The V gene's germline CDR1 is MGHRA and CDR2 YSYEKL. The CDR3 extends over 16 amino acids. This CDR3 is CASSQDATQGVIEAFF. CDR3 DNA: TGCGCCAGCAGCCAAGATGCCACACAGGGGGTAATTGAAGCTTTCTTT.

This clonotype came up many times. The V and J genes are TRBV5-6 and TRBJ2-4, with TRBD1 identical over 7 bases. CDR3 length: 13 amino acids. CDR1 SGHDT and CDR2 YYEEEE come from the germline V gene. Trimming cost V 4 bases and J 7 bases; bases outside gene matches: 5. The DNA for the CDR3 is TGTGCCAGCAGCCGACAGGGTTGGAACATTCAGTACTTC. It is translated as CASSRQGWNIQYF.

This clonotype was counted a few times. The rearrangement joins TRBV9 to TRBJ2-1; D gene ambiguous. CDR3 length: 15 residues. The germline gives CDR1 SGDLS, CDR2 YYNGEE. Between the trimmed V and J ends, which lost 0 bases and 2 bases, there was a span of 9 bases. The CDR3, as DNA: TGTGCCAGCAGCGTAGTAGCTTCGACCTACAATGAGCAGTTCTTC. Its translation is CASSVVASTYNEQFF.

This clonotype was observed a handful of times. The genes are TRBV12-3 or TRBV12-4 and TRBJ2-1; D is undetermined. This CDR3 contains 16 residues. The V end lost 5 bases, the J end lost 10 bases, and 24 bases lay between the germline ends. CDR3 protein: CASSPRVSSKFIEQFF. The DNA for the CDR3 is TGTGCCAGCAGTCCCCGGGTGAGCTCGAAGTTTATCGAGCAGTTCTTC.

This chain uses TRBV10-2 with TRBJ2-3, with 7 bases fitting TRBD1. CDR1 and CDR2 from the germline V gene are WSHSY and SAAADI. This CDR3 contains 13 residues. V trimming: 2 bases; J trimming: 11 bases; junction bases outside the gene matches: 7. CDR3 in DNA: TGCGCCAGCAGTGAGAGGGGGCAGGTCAAGCAGTATTTT. Amino acids: CASSERGQVKQYF.

This chain joins TRBV19 and TRBJ2-7; D tentatively fits TRBD1 or TRBD2 (5 bases each). CDR1 and CDR2 from the germline V gene are LNHDA and SQIVND (reference sequence). This CDR3 is built from 15 residues. V was cut by 7 bases and J by 4 bases, with 20 bases left in between. DNA for the CDR3: TGTGCCAGTATCATGACGTTCATGGGGGATTACGAGCAGTACTTC. Amino acid sequence: CASIMTFMGDYEQYF.

The rearrangement uses TRBV5-1 and TRBJ2-7, with D possibly being TRBD2 (6 bases). The CDR3 has 18 amino acids. The ends were cut back, 3 bases at V and 0 bases at J, with 22 bases in the middle. In germline, CDR1 is SGHRS, CDR2 YFSETQ. The CDR3 region is CASSSSGLSPEVSYEQYF. The CDR3 nucleotides are TGCGCCAGCAGCTCTTCGGGACTCTCCCCCGAGGTCTCCTACGAGCAGTACTTC.

This clonotype was recorded many times. The chain couples TRBV3-1 to TRBJ1-4; D remains ambiguous. Deletions cut 3 bases from V and 4 bases from J, with 6 bases between. This CDR3 region has 13 residues. Germline values: CDR1 LGHDT, CDR2 YNNKEL (reference sequence). The CDR3 loop reads CASSQAFNEKLFF. The CDR3 DNA follows: TGTGCCAGCAGCCAGGCATTTAATGAAAAACTGTTTTTT.

V and J are TRBV4-3 and TRBJ2-7; D call uncertain. The CDR3 totals 13 residues. Trimming shortened V by 1 base and J by 2 bases, and 6 bases separated the two germline ends. The germline V gene encodes CDR1 LGHNA and CDR2 YSLEER. The CDR3 protein is CASSQGVTYEQYF. The CDR3 nucleotides read TGCGCCAGCAGCCAAGGAGTAACCTACGAGCAGTACTTC.

This clonotype has at least ten counts. The J gene is TRBJ2-7, the V gene TRBV7-9; TRBD1 is a possible D gene (5 bases). V was cut by 5 bases and J by 3 bases, with 20 bases left in between. Germline CDR1 is SEHNR and CDR2 is FQNEAQ (reference sequence). The CDR3 contains 16 residues. The CDR3 region has the DNA TGTGCCAGCAGCCATACTGACAGTGGGAATTACTACGAGCAGTACTTC. It encodes CASSHTDSGNYYEQYF.

This clonotype was observed a handful of times. The chain has TRBV7-8 and TRBJ2-7, with 7 nucleotides matching TRBD2. CDR3 size: 18 residues. CDR1 is SGHVS, CDR2 FQNEAQ, per germline. The trim removed 2 bases at V and 4 bases at J, leaving 17 bases unmatched. The CDR3 sequence is CASSLRRDYPYIPYEQYF. DNA for the CDR3: TGTGCCAGCAGCTTAAGGAGGGACTACCCTTACATTCCGTACGAGCAGTACTTC.